This entry lists 4 T cell receptor beta chains sequenced from one sample in a study of early T cells in non-severe SARS-CoV-2 infection (dated by TCRdb to the early 2020s). To prepare the library, 5' RACE was applied. Sequencing used a NextSeq 500. The public reads were quality trimmed at Q25 with fastp and then assembled into clones with MiXCR by TCRdb, keeping productive beta chains. CDR3 protein duplicates are merged, each entry listing the most common genes and DNA. Here the sample has about 81,000 distinct CDR3 sequences; less than 8% occur a single time. The ten largest clones add up to about 8% of the sample. Sequences were obtained from whole blood. These receptors originate from an adult who was a healthcare worker with PCR-confirmed SARS-CoV-2 infection or an uninfected control (not recorded which).

This clonotype occurred a few times. The chain couples TRBV4-1 to TRBJ2-2; 7 nucleotides align to TRBD2. The CDR3 length is 16 residues. V shed 0 bases, J shed 4 bases, and the junction held 5 bases outside the gene matches. Germline CDR1 and CDR2: MGHRA and YSYEKL. The CDR3 DNA is TGCGCCAGCAGCCAAGAAGCAGCGGGGAGCACCGGGGAGCTGTTTTTT. This codes for CASSQEAAGSTGELFF.

This clonotype was counted at least ten times. The chain uses TRBV14 and TRBJ1-1, with a weak D call TRBD1 (5 bases). CDR1 is SGHDN and CDR2 is FVKESK in the germline V gene. The CDR3 runs to 13 residues. Trimming shortened V by 0 bases and J by 11 bases, and 13 bases separated the two germline ends. Here the CDR3 DNA reads TGTGCCAGCAGCCAAGATTTAGAGGGGCAGGCTTTCTTT. Amino acids: CASSQDLEGQAFF. Full variable domain (rest looked up from reference TRBV14 and TRBJ1-1): EAGVTQFPSHSVIEKGQTVTLRCDPISGHDNLYWYRRVMGKEIKFLLHFVKESKQDESGMPNNRFLAERTGGTYSTLKVQPAELEDSGVYFCASSQDLEGQAFFGQGTRLTVV.

This clonotype has a handful of counts. The J gene is TRBJ2-7, the V gene TRBV18, with D perhaps matching TRBD1 (6 bases). CDR3 length equals 14 residues. CDR1 KGHSH and CDR2 LQKENI come from the germline V gene. V was trimmed by 3 bases and J by 2 bases, leaving 11 bases between them. As DNA, the CDR3 is TGTGCCAGCTCACCGCACCCAGGGGCCTACGAGCAGTACTTC. Protein: CASSPHPGAYEQYF.

This clonotype came up a few times. This chain joins TRBV2 and TRBJ2-3; D call uncertain. CDR3 size: 13 residues. Trimming took off 4 bases at V and 4 bases at J, with 9 bases between the two ends. Germline loops: CDR1 SNHLY, CDR2 FYNNEI. The CDR3 here is CASSGDGADTQYF. Written as DNA, the CDR3 is TGTGCCAGCAGTGGTGACGGCGCAGATACGCAGTATTTT.